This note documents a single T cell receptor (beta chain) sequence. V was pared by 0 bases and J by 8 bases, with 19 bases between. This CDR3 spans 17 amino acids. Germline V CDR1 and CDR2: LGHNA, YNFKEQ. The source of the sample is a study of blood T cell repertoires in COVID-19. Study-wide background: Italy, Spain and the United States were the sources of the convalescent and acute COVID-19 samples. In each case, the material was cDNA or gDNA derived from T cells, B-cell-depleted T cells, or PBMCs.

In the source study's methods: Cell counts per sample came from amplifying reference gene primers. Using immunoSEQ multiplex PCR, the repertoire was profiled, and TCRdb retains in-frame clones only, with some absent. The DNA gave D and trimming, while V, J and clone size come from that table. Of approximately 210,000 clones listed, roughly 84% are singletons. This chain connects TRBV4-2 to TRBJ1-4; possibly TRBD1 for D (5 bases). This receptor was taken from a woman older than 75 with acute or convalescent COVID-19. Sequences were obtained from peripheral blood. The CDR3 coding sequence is TGTGCCAGCAGCCAAGATAGGTCGCGGGGGGAAGGGGAAAAACTGTTTTTT. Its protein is CASSQDRSRGEGEKLFF.